This T cell receptor beta chain appears in the sequencing data of a study of cytomegalovirus exposure and HLA in healthy donors. The PCR ran on 60 Vbeta and 13 Jbeta primers. The data were produced by immunoSEQ multiplex PCR, yet TCRdb's version contains in-frame clones alone and is incomplete. The profile shows about 160,000 clones, around nine tenths of them singletons. Donors likely had unrecorded immune exposures despite being nominally healthy when sampled. Sequencing was done on a sample of PBMCs. This TCR was recovered from a woman aged 30 to 39 in good health and CMV-seronegative.

The CDR3 is CASSKTGTSGLGPFLEGYNEQFF. The CDR3 region has the DNA TGTGCCAGCAGCAAAACCGGGACTAGCGGGTTGGGACCCTTCTTGGAAGGCTACAATGAGCAGTTCTTC. V is TRBV28 and J is TRBJ2-1; 12 bases map to TRBD2. V lost 6 bases to trimming and J lost 3 bases; unmatched junction nucleotides: 27. Germline CDR1 is MDHEN and CDR2 is SYDVKM. This CDR3 has 23 amino acids.